The T cell receptor (beta chain) under discussion was sequenced for a study of regulatory T cells in long-lasting Graves disease. The CDR3 has 14 amino acids. Germline-derived CDR1 and CDR2 are MDHEN and SYDVKM. V was cut by 2 bases and J by 4 bases, with 6 bases left in between. This clonotype occurred many times. The antigen remains unidentified. The time point: persistent/refractory GD, antithyroid drugs over 5 years with positive TRAb. Scientists built the TCR library using RNA that was extracted from PBMCs. Through Arm-PCR of CDR3 regions and iRepertoire HTBI primers, TCR beta libraries were built. TCRdb reanalysed the multiplex PCR reads using MiXCR and keeps one entry per CDR3 protein. The table shows approximately 290,000 distinct CDR3 sequences, with approximately 20% occurring only once. Study-wide findings and caveats: Under persistent disease, TRBV28, TRBJ1-2 and TRBJ2-5 were used preferentially.

The chain is built from TRBV28 and TRBJ2-6; no clear D. This receptor was taken from a female donor with Graves disease. The specimen was peripheral blood mononuclear cells (PBMCs), collected when the disease was refractory, from a patient treated with antithyroid drugs. The CDR3 nucleotides are TGTGCCAGCAGTTTAGCCCTGGGGGCCAACGTCCTGACTTTC. This sequence encodes CASSLALGANVLTF.